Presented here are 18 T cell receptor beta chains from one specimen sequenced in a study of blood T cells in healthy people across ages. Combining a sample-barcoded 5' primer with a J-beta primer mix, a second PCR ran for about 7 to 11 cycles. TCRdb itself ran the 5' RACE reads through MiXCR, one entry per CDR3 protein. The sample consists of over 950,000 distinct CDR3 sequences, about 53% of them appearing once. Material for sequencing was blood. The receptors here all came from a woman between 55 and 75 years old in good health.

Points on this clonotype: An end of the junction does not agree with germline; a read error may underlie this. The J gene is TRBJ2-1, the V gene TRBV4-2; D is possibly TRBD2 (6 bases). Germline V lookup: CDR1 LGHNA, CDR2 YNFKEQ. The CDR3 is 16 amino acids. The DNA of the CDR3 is TGTGCCTGCAGCCATTACTTAGCGGCCTCCTACAATGAGCAGTTCTTC. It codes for CACSHYLAASYNEQFF.

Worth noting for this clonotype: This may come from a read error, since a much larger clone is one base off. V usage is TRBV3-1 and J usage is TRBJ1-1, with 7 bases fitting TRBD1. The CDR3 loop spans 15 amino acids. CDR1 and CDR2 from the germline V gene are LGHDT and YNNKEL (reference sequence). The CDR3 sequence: CASSPGTDMNAEAFF. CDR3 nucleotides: TGTGCCAGCAGCCCAGGGACAGACATGAACGCTGAAGCTTTCTTT.

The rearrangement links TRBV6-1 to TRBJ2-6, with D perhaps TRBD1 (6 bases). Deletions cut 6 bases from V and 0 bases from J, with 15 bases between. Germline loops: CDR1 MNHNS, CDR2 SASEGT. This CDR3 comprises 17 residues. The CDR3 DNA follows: TGTGCCAGCAGCTCTCCGGGACAAACCTCTGGGGCCAACGTCCTGACTTTC. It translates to CASSSPGQTSGANVLTF.

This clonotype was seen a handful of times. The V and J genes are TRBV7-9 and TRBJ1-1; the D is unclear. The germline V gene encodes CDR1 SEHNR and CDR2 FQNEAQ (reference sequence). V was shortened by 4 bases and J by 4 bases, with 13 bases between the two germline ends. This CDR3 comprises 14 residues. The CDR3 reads CASSWTGQGTEAFF. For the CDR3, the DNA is TGTGCCAGCAGCTGGACTGGGCAAGGCACTGAAGCTTTCTTT.

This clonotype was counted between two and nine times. The CDR3 DNA reads as TGTGCCAGCGGAGGTATAGGGCAGCCCCAGCATTTT. Translating it yields CASGGIGQPQHF. The genes are TRBV28 and TRBJ1-5; D not certain. Trimming took 8 bases from V and 7 from J, leaving 12 bases between them. The germline CDR1 and CDR2 sequences are MDHEN and SYDVKM. This CDR3 is built from 12 residues.

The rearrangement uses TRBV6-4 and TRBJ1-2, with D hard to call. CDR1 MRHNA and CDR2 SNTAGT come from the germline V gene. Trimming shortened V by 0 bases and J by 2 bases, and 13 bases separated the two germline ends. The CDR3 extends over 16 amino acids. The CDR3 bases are TGTGCCAGCAGTGACTCGAGCAGATTGGACAACTATGGCTACACCTTC. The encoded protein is CASSDSSRLDNYGYTF.

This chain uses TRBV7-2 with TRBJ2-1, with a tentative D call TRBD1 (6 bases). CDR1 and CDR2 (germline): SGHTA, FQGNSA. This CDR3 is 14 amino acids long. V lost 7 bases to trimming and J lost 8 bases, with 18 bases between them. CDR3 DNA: TGTGCCAGCAAGATTAGGGGGACAATAGATGAGCAGTTCTTC. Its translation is CASKIRGTIDEQFF.

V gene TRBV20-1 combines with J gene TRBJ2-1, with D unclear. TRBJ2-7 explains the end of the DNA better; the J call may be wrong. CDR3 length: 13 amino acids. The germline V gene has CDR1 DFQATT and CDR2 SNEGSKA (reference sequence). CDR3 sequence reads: CSASTLIYNEQYF. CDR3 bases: TGCAGTGCTAGCACGTTGATCTACAATGAGCAGTACTTC.

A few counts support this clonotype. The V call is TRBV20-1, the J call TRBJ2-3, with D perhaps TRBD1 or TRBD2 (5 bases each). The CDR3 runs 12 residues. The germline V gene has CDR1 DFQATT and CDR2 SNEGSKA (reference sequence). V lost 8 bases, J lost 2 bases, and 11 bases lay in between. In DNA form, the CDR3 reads TGCAGTCCGGGACCCACCACAGATACGCAGTATTTT. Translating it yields CSPGPTTDTQYF.

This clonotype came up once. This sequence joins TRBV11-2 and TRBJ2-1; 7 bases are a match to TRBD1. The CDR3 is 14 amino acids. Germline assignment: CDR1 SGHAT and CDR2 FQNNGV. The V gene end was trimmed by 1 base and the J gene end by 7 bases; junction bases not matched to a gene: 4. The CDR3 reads CASSLVQGWNEQFF. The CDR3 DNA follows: TGTGCCAGCAGCTTAGTACAGGGGTGGAATGAGCAGTTCTTC.

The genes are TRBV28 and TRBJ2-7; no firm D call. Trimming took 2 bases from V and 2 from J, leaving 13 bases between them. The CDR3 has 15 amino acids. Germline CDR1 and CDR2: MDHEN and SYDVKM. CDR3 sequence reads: CASSLSTEVAYEQYF. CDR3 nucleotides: TGTGCCAGCAGTTTAAGCACAGAGGTTGCCTACGAGCAGTACTTC.

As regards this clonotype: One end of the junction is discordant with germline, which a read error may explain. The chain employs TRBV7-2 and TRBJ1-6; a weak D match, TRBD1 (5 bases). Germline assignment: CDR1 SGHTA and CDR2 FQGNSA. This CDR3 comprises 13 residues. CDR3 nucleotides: TGTGCCAGCAGCTTAGGTATGAGGACACCGCTCCACTTT. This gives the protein CASSLGMRTPLHF.

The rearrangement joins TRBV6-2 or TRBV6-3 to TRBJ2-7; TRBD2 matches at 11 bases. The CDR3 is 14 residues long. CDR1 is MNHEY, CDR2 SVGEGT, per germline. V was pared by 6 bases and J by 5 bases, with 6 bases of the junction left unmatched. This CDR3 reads CASRRLAGSDEQYF. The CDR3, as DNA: TGTGCCAGCAGAAGACTAGCGGGATCCGACGAGCAGTACTTC.

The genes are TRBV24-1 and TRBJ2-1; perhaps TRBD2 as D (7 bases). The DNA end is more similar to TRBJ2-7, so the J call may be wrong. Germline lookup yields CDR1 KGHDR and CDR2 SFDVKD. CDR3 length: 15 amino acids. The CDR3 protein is CATRGGDYSYNEQYF. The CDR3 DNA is TGTGCCACCAGAGGGGGGGACTACTCCTACAATGAGCAGTACTTC.

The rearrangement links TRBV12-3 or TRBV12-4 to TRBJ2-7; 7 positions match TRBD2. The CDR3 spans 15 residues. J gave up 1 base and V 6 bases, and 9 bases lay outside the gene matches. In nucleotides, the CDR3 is TGTGCCAGCAGCGTGGCCGGCGGGAGATCCTACGAGCAGTACTTC. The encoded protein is CASSVAGGRSYEQYF.

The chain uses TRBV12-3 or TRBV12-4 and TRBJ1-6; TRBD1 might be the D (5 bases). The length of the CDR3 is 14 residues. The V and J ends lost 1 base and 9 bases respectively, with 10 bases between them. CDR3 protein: CASSLVQGSSPLHF. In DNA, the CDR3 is TGTGCCAGCAGTTTAGTTCAGGGTAGTTCACCCCTCCACTTT.

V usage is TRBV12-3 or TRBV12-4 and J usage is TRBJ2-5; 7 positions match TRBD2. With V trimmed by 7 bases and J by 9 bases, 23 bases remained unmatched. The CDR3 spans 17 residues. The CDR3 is CASTDEWTGGTIPPQYF. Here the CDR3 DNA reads TGTGCCAGCACCGACGAATGGACTGGCGGGACTATTCCCCCCCAGTACTTC.

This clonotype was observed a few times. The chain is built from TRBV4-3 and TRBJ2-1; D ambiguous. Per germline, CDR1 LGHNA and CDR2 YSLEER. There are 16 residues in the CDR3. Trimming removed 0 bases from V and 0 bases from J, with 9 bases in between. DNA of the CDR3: TGCGCCAGCAGCCAAGACGGCCAGAGCTCCTACAATGAGCAGTTCTTC. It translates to CASSQDGQSSYNEQFF.